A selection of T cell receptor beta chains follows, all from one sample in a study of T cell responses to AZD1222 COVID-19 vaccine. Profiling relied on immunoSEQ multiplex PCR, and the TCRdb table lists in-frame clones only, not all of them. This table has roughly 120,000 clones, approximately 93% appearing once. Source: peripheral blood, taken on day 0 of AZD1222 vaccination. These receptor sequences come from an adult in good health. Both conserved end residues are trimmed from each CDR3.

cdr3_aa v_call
ASIPTVGFGQPQH TRBV28
ASGGQGRNTIY TRBV12-3/TRBV12-4
ASSYSRAGGSYNEQF TRBV6-2/TRBV6-3
ASGLVSSTSVTQY TRBV12-5
ATGQLSKNIQY TRBV27
ASSPTGLNEKLF TRBV28
ASSQTQGGNQPQH TRBV3-1/TRBV3-2
ASSAASGNSYEQY TRBV9
ASSVARSQH TRBV2
ASSLGEGEQY TRBV5-1
ASSSAPGQREQF TRBV19
ASSSPRGGTEAF TRBV6-5
ASSFRDRGL TRBV5-5
ASSISDGRGNQPQH TRBV19
ASSPQAGVSGNTIY TRBV18
ASSFSWDSAAF TRBV28
ASSSSRDRGGYGYT TRBV19
ASRRDPYNEQF TRBV6-4
ASRLAGANEQF TRBV6-5
ASSFLMQGYHNEQF TRBV27
ASSYLAGGMTEAF TRBV6-5
ASSVWASGNNEQF TRBV9
ATSASSGSYEQY TRBV15
ATTAGKGVYSEAF TRBV24-1
SAGAYNEQF TRBV20-1
ASSAGAYEQY TRBV5-1
ASSRQGHGYT TRBV18
ATSDLHGYRTGNTIY TRBV24-1